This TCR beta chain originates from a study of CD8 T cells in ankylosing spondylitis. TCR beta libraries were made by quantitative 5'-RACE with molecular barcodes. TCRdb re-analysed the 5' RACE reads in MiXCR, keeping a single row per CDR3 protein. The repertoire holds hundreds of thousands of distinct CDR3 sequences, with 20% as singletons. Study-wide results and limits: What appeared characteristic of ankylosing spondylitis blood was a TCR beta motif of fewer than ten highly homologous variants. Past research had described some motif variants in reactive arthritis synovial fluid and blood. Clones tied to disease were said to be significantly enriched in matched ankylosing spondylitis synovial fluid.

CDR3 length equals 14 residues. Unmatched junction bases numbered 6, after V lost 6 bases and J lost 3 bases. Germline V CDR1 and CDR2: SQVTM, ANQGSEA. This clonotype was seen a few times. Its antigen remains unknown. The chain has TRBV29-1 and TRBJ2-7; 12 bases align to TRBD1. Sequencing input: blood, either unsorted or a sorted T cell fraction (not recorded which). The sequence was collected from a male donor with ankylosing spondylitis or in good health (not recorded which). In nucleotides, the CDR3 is TGCAGCGTCCAAGGGACAGGGGGCTACTACGAGCAGTACTTC. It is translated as CSVQGTGGYYEQYF.